This T cell receptor (beta chain) was identified during a study of early T cells in non-severe SARS-CoV-2 infection. CDR1 SGHTA and CDR2 FQGTGA come from the germline V gene. CDR3 length equals 15 residues. With V trimmed by 5 bases and J by 5 bases, 9 bases remained unmatched. Study findings and constraints: Matches to VDJdb favored anti-spike CD8 responses and missed private and CD4 specificities.

From the 5' RACE reads, TCRdb called clonotypes with MiXCR, one entry per CDR3 protein. The sample yields some 81,000 distinct CDR3 sequences, around 16% seen once. Notes on this clonotype: Its antigen is still unknown.

The source of this sequence is an adult who was a healthcare worker with PCR-confirmed SARS-CoV-2 infection or an uninfected control (not recorded which). The genes are TRBV7-3 and TRBJ1-1; 9 nucleotides match TRBD1. Sequencing used whole blood. CDR3: CASSQGQGRRTEAFF. CDR3 nucleotide sequence: TGTGCCAGCAGCCAGGGACAGGGAAGGAGGACTGAAGCTTTCTTT.